This TCR beta chain was documented in a study of T cell changes during pregnancy in multiple sclerosis. The CDR3 has 14 amino acids. Trimming stripped 3 bases from V and 4 bases from J, with 11 bases between. Germline V gene data show CDR1 as MGHRA and CDR2 as YSYEKL. Profiling relied on immunoSEQ multiplex PCR, and the TCRdb table lists in-frame clones only, not all of them. Of fewer than 85,000 clones in the sample, about 90% were seen once. The sequence came from a female donor in good health, enrolled as a control in a pregnancy study. This rearrangement joins TRBV4-1 to TRBJ2-3; D gene ambiguous. The source material was peripheral blood, sampled in the first trimester of pregnancy. The CDR3 DNA sequence: TGCGCCAGCAGCCAGCTTGTAGCAGCAGATACGCAGTATTTT. Translating gives CASSQLVAADTQYF.